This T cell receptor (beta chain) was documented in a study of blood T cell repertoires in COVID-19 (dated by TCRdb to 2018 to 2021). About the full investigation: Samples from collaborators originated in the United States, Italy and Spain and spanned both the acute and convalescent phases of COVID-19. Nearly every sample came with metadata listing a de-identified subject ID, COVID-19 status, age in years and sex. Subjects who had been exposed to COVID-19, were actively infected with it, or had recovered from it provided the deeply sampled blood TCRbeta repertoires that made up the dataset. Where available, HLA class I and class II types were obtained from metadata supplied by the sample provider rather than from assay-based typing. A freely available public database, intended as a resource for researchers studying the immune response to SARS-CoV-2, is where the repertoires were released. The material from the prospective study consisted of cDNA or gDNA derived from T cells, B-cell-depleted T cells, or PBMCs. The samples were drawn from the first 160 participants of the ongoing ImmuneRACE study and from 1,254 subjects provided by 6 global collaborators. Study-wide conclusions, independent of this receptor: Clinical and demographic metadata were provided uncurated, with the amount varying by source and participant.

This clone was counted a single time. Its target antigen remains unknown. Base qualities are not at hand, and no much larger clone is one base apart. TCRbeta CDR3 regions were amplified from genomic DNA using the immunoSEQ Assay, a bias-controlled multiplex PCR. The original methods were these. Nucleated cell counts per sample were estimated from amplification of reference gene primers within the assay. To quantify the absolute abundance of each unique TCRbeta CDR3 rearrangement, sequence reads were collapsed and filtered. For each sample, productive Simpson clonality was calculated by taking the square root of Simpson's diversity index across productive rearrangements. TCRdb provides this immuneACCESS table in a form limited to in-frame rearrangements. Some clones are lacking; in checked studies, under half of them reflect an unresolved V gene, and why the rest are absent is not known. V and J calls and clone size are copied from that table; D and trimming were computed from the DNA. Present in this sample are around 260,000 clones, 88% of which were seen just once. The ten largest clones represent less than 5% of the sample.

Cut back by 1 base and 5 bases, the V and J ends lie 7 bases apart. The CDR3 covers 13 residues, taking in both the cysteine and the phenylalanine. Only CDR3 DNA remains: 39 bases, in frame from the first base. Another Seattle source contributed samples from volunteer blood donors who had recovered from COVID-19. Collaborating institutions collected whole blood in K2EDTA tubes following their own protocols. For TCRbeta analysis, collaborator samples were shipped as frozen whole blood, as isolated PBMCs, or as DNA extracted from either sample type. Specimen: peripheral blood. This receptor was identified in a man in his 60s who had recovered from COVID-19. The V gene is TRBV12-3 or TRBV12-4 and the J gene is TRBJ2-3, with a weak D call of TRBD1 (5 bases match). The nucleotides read TGTGCCAGCAGTTTAGGAACAGGAGATACGCAGTATTTT. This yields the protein CASSLGTGDTQYF.